The 28 T cell receptor beta chains reported below all come from one sample, sequenced in a study of blood T cell repertoires in COVID-19. Method: immunoSEQ multiplex PCR; TCRdb's copy keeps in-frame clones and lacks some. The sample carries about 190,000 clones, 80% to 85% recorded once. Sequencing was performed on peripheral blood. These TCRs come from a human donor in a cohort sampled during active COVID-19.

The V call is TRBV3-1 (or the pseudogene TRBV3-2), the J call TRBJ1-6; a possible D gene is TRBD1 (5 bases). CDR3 size: 15 residues. V lost 1 base to trimming and J lost 7 bases, with 11 bases between them. Germline CDR1 is LGHDT and CDR2 is YNNKEL (reference sequence). The CDR3 sequence: CASSQVQGSNSPLHF. CDR3 nucleotides: TGTGCCAGCAGCCAAGTGCAGGGCTCAAATTCACCCCTCCACTTT.

This chain joins TRBV11-2 and TRBJ2-3; a weak D match, TRBD1 (6 bases). Germline CDR1 and CDR2: SGHAT and FQNNGV. The V and J ends lost 3 bases and 1 base respectively, with 14 bases between them. CDR3 length: 16 amino acids. CDR3 in amino acids: CASSLGAGPRTDTQYF. CDR3 in DNA: TGTGCCAGCAGCTTGGGGGCCGGGCCACGCACAGATACGCAGTATTTT.

This sequence joins TRBV18 and TRBJ1-1; no reliable D call. From germline, CDR1 is KGHSH and CDR2 LQKENI. V lost 2 bases and J lost 0, with 13 bases in between. The CDR3 runs to 16 residues. CDR3 in DNA: TGTGCCAGCTCACCAGCTTGGCCGGGGTTGAACACTGAAGCTTTCTTT. Amino acids: CASSPAWPGLNTEAFF.

J is TRBJ1-2 and V is TRBV7-8; 10 nucleotides match TRBD1. The V segment lost 8 bases and the J segment 7 bases; nucleotides outside the gene matches: 10. The CDR3 covers 14 residues. From germline, CDR1 is SGHVS and CDR2 FQNEAQ. The CDR3 loop is CASRLGQGTGGYTF. Here the CDR3 DNA reads TGTGCCAGCCGACTGGGACAGGGGACCGGTGGCTACACCTTC.

The V and J genes are TRBV5-1 and TRBJ1-3, with no clear D. The germline V and J ends were trimmed by 5 bases and 8 bases, with 14 bases remaining between them. The CDR3 totals 13 residues. Germline lookup yields CDR1 SGHRS and CDR2 YFSETQ. CDR3 bases: TGCGCCAGCAGTTTTGGAGACGGGGACACCATATATTTT. Residues: CASSFGDGDTIYF.

This chain joins TRBV19 and TRBJ1-5, with D uncertain. The CDR3 sequence is 13 residues long. V dropped 3 bases and J dropped 5 bases, with 8 bases sitting between them. Germline V gives CDR1 LNHDA, CDR2 SQIVND (reference sequence). The DNA of the CDR3 is TGTGCCAGTAGTATGCGGTTCGATCAGCCCCAGCATTTT. It is translated as CASSMRFDQPQHF.

J is TRBJ1-5 and V is TRBV5-6; TRBD1 matches 7 bases. This CDR3 spans 15 amino acids. Trimming cost V 3 bases and J 4 bases; bases outside gene matches: 7. Germline values: CDR1 SGHDT, CDR2 YYEEEE. CDR3 sequence reads: CASSYYRQGNQPQHF. CDR3 in DNA: TGTGCCAGCAGCTACTACAGACAGGGTAATCAGCCCCAGCATTTT.

V and J are TRBV11-1 and TRBJ2-5; D remains ambiguous. This CDR3 spans 16 amino acids. Germline CDR1 SGHAT, CDR2 FQDESV (reference sequence). Trimming pared 2 bases from V and 2 bases from J, leaving 15 bases between. The CDR3 region is CASSLRVSYRQETQYF. The CDR3 DNA follows: TGTGCCAGCAGCTTACGGGTTTCGTACCGGCAAGAGACCCAGTACTTC.

The chain links TRBV27 to TRBJ2-2; TRBD1 is a possible D gene (6 bases). The CDR3 covers 17 residues. Trimming removed 4 bases at V and 4 bases at J, with 19 bases between. Per germline, CDR1 MNHEY and CDR2 SMNVEV (reference sequence). CDR3 nucleotides: TGTGCCAGCAGTTCGCAGGGGTCTCGATCGATCACCGGGGAGCTGTTTTTT. Translated: CASSSQGSRSITGELFF.

The V gene is TRBV24-1, the J gene TRBJ2-5; TRBD1 is a possible D gene (6 bases). The CDR3 is 14 residues long. The V gene lost 1 base and the J gene lost 4 bases, with 9 bases spanning the gap. Germline CDR1 and CDR2: KGHDR and SFDVKD. This CDR3 reads CATSDFRGAETQYF. Written as DNA, the CDR3 is TGTGCCACCAGTGATTTCAGGGGTGCAGAGACCCAGTACTTC.

This chain joins TRBV2 and TRBJ1-6; a possible D gene is TRBD1 (6 bases). The CDR3 spans 15 residues. Germline CDR1 and CDR2: SNHLY and FYNNEI. V was clipped by 4 bases and J by 3 bases, with 10 bases between them. The CDR3 DNA follows: TGTGCCAGCAGTGTCAGGGGCCTCTATAATTCACCCCTCCACTTT. Its translation is CASSVRGLYNSPLHF.

The chain carries TRBV18 and TRBJ2-1, with a weak D call TRBD2 (5 bases). V gave up 2 bases and J gave up 12 bases, with 14 bases separating them. CDR1 is KGHSH and CDR2 is LQKENI in the germline V gene. The CDR3 runs 13 residues. CDR3 loop: CASSPGLEARQFF. In DNA form, the CDR3 reads TGTGCCAGCTCACCAGGACTGGAGGCAAGGCAGTTCTTC.

This chain connects TRBV11-2 to TRBJ1-5; maybe TRBD1 (6 bases). This CDR3 has 18 residues. The V gene's germline CDR1 is SGHAT and CDR2 FQNNGV. V was clipped by 7 bases and J by 0 bases, with 22 bases between them. This CDR3 reads CASILTEGVSNSNQPQHF. The CDR3 DNA reads as TGTGCCAGCATCCTAACCGAGGGGGTCTCCAATAGCAATCAGCCCCAGCATTTT.

This clone showed up just once. The junction shows a germline mismatch at one end, possibly a read error. This chain joins TRBV28 and TRBJ1-1, with 9 bases that match TRBD1. CDR1 MDHEN and CDR2 SYDVKM come from the germline V gene. The CDR3 totals 14 residues. The CDR3 spells CAIRSTGGTLMLVF. The CDR3 DNA is TGTGCCATCCGATCGACAGGGGGGACCCTGATGCTTGTCTTT.

The chain carries TRBV7-8 and TRBJ1-2; unclear D gene. The CDR3 spans 15 residues. V was clipped by 1 base and J by 0 bases, with 9 bases between them. In germline, CDR1 is SGHVS, CDR2 FQNEAQ. The CDR3: CASSLDGRSNYGYTF. The CDR3 nucleotides are TGTGCCAGCAGCTTAGACGGTCGATCTAACTATGGCTACACCTTC.

This CDR3 is CASAGDANEKLFF. CDR3 in DNA: TGTGCCAGCGCAGGCGATGCTAATGAAAAACTGTTTTTT. The chain has TRBV18 and TRBJ1-4; no definite D call. Germline loops: CDR1 KGHSH, CDR2 LQKENI. This CDR3 has 13 residues. V was pared by 8 bases and J by 3 bases, with 10 bases between.

This chain uses TRBV2 with TRBJ2-1; the match to TRBD2 covers 11 bases. This CDR3 has 17 residues. With 3 bases clipped from V and 9 bases from J, the junction kept 13 bases outside the gene matches. From germline, CDR1 is SNHLY and CDR2 FYNNEI. This CDR3 reads CASSDASGTSGLPEQFF. The CDR3 nucleotides are TGTGCCAGCAGTGACGCCAGCGGGACTAGCGGCCTCCCTGAGCAGTTCTTC.

The chain has TRBV5-1 and TRBJ1-5; perhaps TRBD1 as D (5 bases). This CDR3 is built from 14 residues. The ends were cut back, 0 bases at V and 4 bases at J, with 8 bases in the middle. Germline CDR1 SGHRS, CDR2 YFSETQ. CDR3 in DNA: TGCGCCAGCAGCTTGGGACAGAGAAATCAGCCCCAGCATTTT. This sequence encodes CASSLGQRNQPQHF.

The rearrangement links TRBV19 to TRBJ1-2, with a tentative D call TRBD1 (5 bases). V was clipped by 6 bases and J by 8 bases, with 16 bases between them. Germline assignment: CDR1 LNHDA and CDR2 SQIVND (reference sequence). The length of the CDR3 is 13 residues. CDR3 in amino acids: CASSLVQGWGYTF. The CDR3 DNA reads TGTGCCAGTAGCCTTGTGCAGGGCTGGGGCTACACCTTC.

The genes are TRBV5-1 and TRBJ2-3, with 8 positions matching TRBD2. The CDR3 runs 16 residues. From germline, CDR1 is SGHRS and CDR2 YFSETQ. Unmatched junction bases numbered 6, after V lost 0 bases and J lost 3 bases. CDR3 sequence reads: CASSLVAPGGTDTQYF. The CDR3 DNA sequence: TGCGCCAGCAGCTTGGTGGCCCCGGGGGGGACAGATACGCAGTATTTT.

The V call is TRBV11-1, the J call TRBJ1-2, with D hard to call. In germline, CDR1 is SGHAT, CDR2 FQDESV (reference sequence). CDR3 length equals 15 residues. Trimming cost V 2 bases and J 3 bases, with 13 bases left between them. The DNA for the CDR3 is TGTGCCAGCAGCTTAACGGCTCCTCAGGACTATGGCTACACCTTC. It encodes CASSLTAPQDYGYTF.

The chain couples TRBV6-5 to TRBJ1-2; a weak D match, TRBD1 (5 bases). Per germline, CDR1 MNHEY and CDR2 SVGAGI. The V end was cut by 6 bases, the J end by 8 bases, with 13 bases between. This CDR3 is built from 12 residues. The CDR3 region is CASRYRSSGYTF. CDR3 in DNA: TGTGCCAGCAGGTACAGGAGTAGCGGCTACACCTTC.

The V call is TRBV7-7, the J call TRBJ2-2; TRBD2 matches at 7 bases. Germline CDR1 is SSHAT and CDR2 is FNYEAQ (reference sequence). This CDR3 is built from 14 residues. CDR3 in amino acids: CARAGPANTGELFF. CDR3 in DNA: TGTGCTAGAGCGGGGCCCGCGAACACCGGGGAGCTGTTTTTT.

In its sample, this clone was seen once. The V call is TRBV29-1, the J call TRBJ1-2; TRBD1 agrees at 9 bases. Germline CDR1 reads SQVTM; CDR2 reads ANQGSEA. Trimming took 6 bases from V and 7 from J; bases not matched to a gene: 9. This CDR3 region has 13 residues. Here the CDR3 reads CSVLTGGWSGYTF. The CDR3 DNA sequence: TGCAGCGTCTTAACAGGGGGCTGGAGTGGCTACACCTTC.

The chain couples TRBV4-1 to TRBJ2-2; tentatively, D is TRBD1 (5 bases). Deletions cut 3 bases from V and 4 bases from J, with 9 bases between. The CDR3 has 14 amino acids. Germline CDR1 reads MGHRA; CDR2 reads YSYEKL. The CDR3 nucleotides read TGCGCCAGCAGCCAGGGGCACACCACCGGGGAGCTGTTTTTT. Translation gives CASSQGHTTGELFF.

This clone was observed a single time. The chain recombines TRBV9 with TRBJ1-3, with 7 bases matching TRBD1. The CDR3 is made up of 16 amino acids. The trim removed 4 bases at V and 0 bases at J, leaving 7 bases unmatched. Germline V CDR1 and CDR2: SGDLS, YYNGEE. In nucleotides, the CDR3 is TGTGCCAGCAGCCCTCGGACAGGACGCTCTGGAAACACCATATATTTT. Amino acid sequence: CASSPRTGRSGNTIYF.

V is TRBV2 and J is TRBJ1-5; a weak D match, TRBD1 (5 bases). The CDR3 contains 14 residues. Per the germline V gene, CDR1 is SNHLY and CDR2 is FYNNEI. The ends were cut back, 7 bases at V and 3 bases at J, with 13 bases in the middle. CDR3 loop: CASTEFRDNQPQHF. CDR3 nucleotide sequence: TGTGCCAGCACAGAGTTCAGGGACAATCAGCCCCAGCATTTT.

V usage is TRBV19 and J usage is TRBJ1-2; 7 bases map to TRBD1. The ends lost 4 bases at V and 4 bases at J; junction bases unmatched: 9. The CDR3 consists of 15 residues. The germline V gene encodes CDR1 LNHDA and CDR2 SQIVND (reference sequence). In nucleotides, the CDR3 is TGTGCCAGTAGTACCCGACAGGGTCCAGGCTATGGCTACACCTTC. Protein: CASSTRQGPGYGYTF.